Listed here is a single T cell receptor (beta chain). The sample is drawn from a study of blood T cell repertoires in COVID-19. Background on the study: Sites in the United States, Italy and Spain provided acute and convalescent COVID-19 samples.

Per the original data handling: Amplification from reference gene primers served as the basis for estimated nucleated cell counts. TCRdb's table, derived via immunoSEQ multiplex PCR, lists solely in-frame clones and lacks some. The V and J calls and clone size were taken over from that table, and D and trimming were inferred from the DNA. The sample has about 6,800 clones, more than 80% seen once; the top ten hold around 4.2%. CDR1 and CDR2 (germline): SGDLS, YYNGEE. Trimming took off 3 bases at V and 3 bases at J, with 15 bases between the two ends. The CDR3 has 15 amino acids. This TCR derives from a man older than 75 with active COVID-19. This sequence joins TRBV9 and TRBJ1-2; TRBD1 might be the D (5 bases). The specimen sequenced was peripheral blood. The CDR3 DNA follows: TGTGCCAGCAGCGGGTTAGCTGGGACTCACTATGGCTACACCTTC. Translated: CASSGLAGTHYGYTF. Together with reference TRBV9 and TRBJ1-2, the CDR3 gives the full variable domain: DSGVTQTPKHLITATGQRVTLRCSPRSGDLSVYWYQQSLDQGLQFLIQYYNGEERAKGNILERFSAQQFPDLHSELNLSSLELGDSALYFCASSGLAGTHYGYTFGSGTRLTVV.